The T cell receptor (beta chain) under discussion was sequenced for a study of neurological immune-mediated disorders. Points on this clonotype: Its specificity is unknown.

Points from the study as a whole: The level of TCR clonal expansion was highest in patients with HTLV-1-associated myelopathy and lowest in multiple sclerosis, where it fell below the level seen in healthy controls.

TCRdb independently ran MiXCR on the 5' RACE reads; one entry per CDR3 protein. Among roughly 34,000 distinct CDR3 sequences listed, 10% to 15% were seen once. The CDR3 is 17 amino acids. J was trimmed by 0 bases and V by 5 bases; bases with no gene match: 9. Germline-derived CDR1 and CDR2 are SGHRS and YFSETQ. Time point specified: longitudinal time-point 2. This chain joins TRBV5-1 and TRBJ1-3; TRBD1 matches 9 bases. The receptor's source is a woman aged 40 to 50 in good health. The sample consisted of PBMCs. CDR3 region: CASSPTGTGSSGNTIYF. CDR3 DNA sequence: TGCGCCAGCAGTCCCACCGGGACAGGGAGCTCTGGAAACACCATATATTTT.